The subject of this entry is one T cell receptor beta chain. A J-beta primer mix and a sample-barcoded 5' primer were used in a second PCR of roughly 6 to 12 cycles. One entry per CDR3 protein results from TCRdb running MiXCR on the 5' RACE reads. This repertoire shows around 1,900,000 distinct CDR3 sequences, 30% to 40% found once; its top ten account for more than 20%. These data originate in a study of blood T cells in healthy people across ages. This receptor was obtained from a human donor in good health. The sequenced sample was blood.

CDR3: CSARDKRFSGYTF. CDR3 nucleotides: TGCAGTGCTAGAGATAAGAGGTTCAGCGGCTACACCTTC. The chain is built from TRBV20-1 and TRBJ1-2; no clear D gene. With 0 bases removed from V and 8 bases from J, the gap between germline ends came to 13 bases. Germline-derived CDR1 and CDR2 are DFQATT and SNEGSKA (reference sequence). The CDR3 is 13 residues long.